What follows are 5 T cell receptor beta chains derived from one specimen sequenced in a study of beta chain features in type 1 diabetes. The authors reverse transcribed all of the isolated RNA, so sequencing captured expressed TCRB transcripts. TCRdb's copy holds only in-frame clones and misses some; the assay was immunoSEQ multiplex PCR. The sample shows some 240,000 clones, approximately 10% of them seen only once. The sample was central memory CD4+ T cells from blood. The receptors were gathered from a man in his late teens or twenties in good health.

This clone came up many times. The rearrangement uses TRBV7-2 and TRBJ2-1, with TRBD2 identical over 7 bases. J was trimmed by 6 bases and V by 5 bases; bases with no gene match: 10. The germline gives CDR1 SGHTA, CDR2 FQGNSA. The CDR3 loop spans 15 amino acids. CDR3: CASSPERTSINEQFF. CDR3 in DNA: TGTGCCAGCAGCCCCGAACGGACTAGTATCAATGAGCAGTTCTTC.

This rearrangement joins TRBV5-1 to TRBJ1-2; the D is unclear. Germline CDR1 SGHRS, CDR2 YFSETQ. V lost 0 bases to trimming and J lost 4 bases, with 10 bases between them. The CDR3 extends over 14 amino acids. The CDR3 nucleotides read TGCGCCAGCAGCTTGGGGACGGGAGGCTATGGCTACACCTTC. This gives the protein CASSLGTGGYGYTF. The variable domain in full, completed from reference TRBV5-1 and TRBJ1-2, reads KAGVTQTPRYLIKTRGQQVTLSCSPISGHRSVSWYQQTPGQGLQFLFEYFSETQRNKGNFPGRFSGRQFSNSRSEMNVSTLELGDSALYLCASSLGTGGYGYTFGSGTRLTVV.

This clone has more than one count but fewer than ten. The V and J genes are TRBV5-1 and TRBJ2-2; possibly TRBD1 for D (5 bases). The V gene lost 0 bases and the J gene lost 4 bases, with 10 bases spanning the gap. The CDR3 totals 15 residues. Germline V gene lookup returns CDR1 SGHRS and CDR2 YFSETQ. The CDR3 DNA sequence: TGCGCCAGCAGCTTGGTATTACAGGCCACCGGGGAGCTGTTTTTT. It translates to CASSLVLQATGELFF. The whole variable domain, filled in from reference TRBV5-1 and TRBJ2-2, reads KAGVTQTPRYLIKTRGQQVTLSCSPISGHRSVSWYQQTPGQGLQFLFEYFSETQRNKGNFPGRFSGRQFSNSRSEMNVSTLELGDSALYLCASSLVLQATGELFFGEGSRLTVL.

This clone was detected a few times. The chain couples TRBV29-1 to TRBJ2-2; 9 bases are shared with TRBD2. With 5 bases clipped from V and 6 bases from J, the junction kept 7 bases outside the gene matches. The CDR3 has 14 amino acids. CDR1 and CDR2 from the germline V gene are SQVTM and ANQGSEA. The CDR3 nucleotides read TGCAGCGTTTCGGCGGGAGGGTCGTCCGGGGAGCTGTTTTTT. It translates to CSVSAGGSSGELFF.

The gene calls are TRBV11-3 and TRBJ2-3; 8 nucleotides agree with TRBD2. This CDR3 is built from 15 residues. CDR1 is SGHNT and CDR2 is YENEEA in the germline V gene. The V segment lost 1 base and the J segment 7 bases; nucleotides outside the gene matches: 7. DNA for the CDR3: TGTGCCAGCAGCTTAGGGGGGACTAGAGCGCATACGCAGTATTTT. Encoded protein: CASSLGGTRAHTQYF. Drawing the rest from reference TRBV11-3 and TRBJ2-3, the complete variable domain is EAGVVQSPRYKIIEKKQPVAFWCNPISGHNTLYWYLQNLGQGPELLIRYENEEAVDDSQLPKDRFSAERLKGVDSTLKIQPAELGDSAVYLCASSLGGTRAHTQYFGPGTRLTVL.